This T cell receptor (beta chain) is from a study of cytomegalovirus exposure and HLA in healthy donors. Study-wide findings and caveats: In an earlier analysis, in roughly 600 donors, most V segments appeared productive either ~87% or ~30% of the time. CMV antigen specificity was confirmed in vitro for a few CMV-associated chains.

This CDR3 has 12 residues. V was cut by 3 bases and J by 10 bases, with 13 bases left in between. Germline-derived CDR1 and CDR2 are SNHLY and FYNNEI. This clone has only a few counts. As yet, its antigen is unknown. Primers included in the PCR were 60 Vbeta and 13 Jbeta primers. Only in-frame clones appear in the TCRdb table, and some are missing; sequencing was by immunoSEQ multiplex PCR. The data show approximately 180,000 clones, about 69% seen once. The J gene is TRBJ2-7, the V gene TRBV2; D might be TRBD1 (5 bases). The origin of this receptor is a human donor in good health. Material: PBMCs. The CDR3 protein is CASSETTDNQYF. The CDR3, as DNA: TGTGCCAGCAGTGAGACGACAGACAATCAGTACTTC.